This T cell receptor beta chain was obtained from a study of technical replicates of blood from several donors. The repertoire was sequenced with immunoSEQ multiplex PCR; TCRdb's copy has only in-frame clones and lacks some. Of 45,000 to 60,000 clones in the sample, around 96% were seen once. CDR1 SSHAT and CDR2 FNYEAQ come from the germline V gene (reference sequence). V dropped 5 bases and J dropped 5 bases, with 18 bases sitting between them. The CDR3 consists of 15 residues. This TCR derives from a human donor in good health. Some clones in this sample may be carry-over from other donors' samples. Sequencing was done on a sample of PBMCs. V usage is TRBV7-7 and J usage is TRBJ2-5; the D gene is possibly TRBD2 (6 bases). CDR3 nucleotides: TGTGCCAGCAGCCCCACCGGCGGGAATTCTGAGACCCAGTACTTC. The encoded protein is CASSPTGGNSETQYF.